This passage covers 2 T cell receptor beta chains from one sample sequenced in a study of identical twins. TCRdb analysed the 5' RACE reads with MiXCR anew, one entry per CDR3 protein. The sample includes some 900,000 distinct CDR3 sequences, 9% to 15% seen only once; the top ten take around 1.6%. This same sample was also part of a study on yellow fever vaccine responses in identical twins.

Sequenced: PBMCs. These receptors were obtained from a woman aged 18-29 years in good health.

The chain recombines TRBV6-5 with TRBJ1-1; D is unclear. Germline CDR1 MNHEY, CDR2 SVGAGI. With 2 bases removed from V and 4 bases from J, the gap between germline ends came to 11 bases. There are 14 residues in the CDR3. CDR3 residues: CASSYGGLGTEAFF. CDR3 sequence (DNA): TGTGCCAGCAGTTACGGTGGGTTGGGCACTGAAGCTTTCTTT.

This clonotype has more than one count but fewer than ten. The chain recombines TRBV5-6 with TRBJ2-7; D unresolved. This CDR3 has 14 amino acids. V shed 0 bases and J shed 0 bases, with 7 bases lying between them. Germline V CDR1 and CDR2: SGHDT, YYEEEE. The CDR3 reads CASSLERRSYEQYV. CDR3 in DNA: TGTGCCAGCAGCTTGGAGCGCCGCTCCTACGAGCAGTACGTC.